The 13 T cell receptor beta chains below all came from one sample that was sequenced in a study of cytomegalovirus exposure and HLA in healthy donors. Use of 60 Vbeta and 13 Jbeta primers characterized the PCR. Produced via immunoSEQ multiplex PCR; TCRdb's table is partial and in-frame only. The data contain 90,000 or so clones, around four fifths of them singletons. Sequencing used PBMCs. The source of these receptors is a man aged 30-40 years in good health and CMV-seropositive.

As regards this clone: This same CDR3 is encoded by further DNA sequences in the sample. The rearrangement uses TRBV28 and TRBJ2-2, with 10 bases aligning to TRBD1. CDR1 and CDR2 from the germline V gene are MDHEN and SYDVKM. The CDR3 totals 17 residues. The V gene end was trimmed by 6 bases and the J gene end by 7 bases; junction bases not matched to a gene: 14. The CDR3 coding sequence is TGTGCCAGCAGAGAGATTCGAGGGACAGGGGTCCTCGGGGAGCTGTTTTTT. This codes for CASREIRGTGVLGELFF.

The chain has TRBV4-3 and TRBJ2-3; 13 bases are a match to TRBD2. This CDR3 is built from 17 residues. The V segment lost 4 bases and the J segment 3 bases; nucleotides outside the gene matches: 7. From germline, CDR1 is LGHNA and CDR2 YSLEER. CDR3: CASSPRGGLAGTDTQYF. The CDR3 region has the DNA TGCGCCAGCAGCCCTCGTGGGGGACTAGCGGGAACAGATACGCAGTATTTT.

This clone has only a few counts. The rearrangement joins TRBV7-9 to TRBJ2-3; perhaps TRBD1 as D (6 bases). Trimming removed 4 bases at V and 2 bases at J, with 10 bases between. CDR3 length: 14 residues. The germline gives CDR1 SEHNR, CDR2 FQNEAQ (reference sequence). DNA for the CDR3: TGTGCCAGCAGCTCCCGGGACAACACAGATACGCAGTATTTT. Its translation is CASSSRDNTDTQYF.

This clone was found once. The rearrangement links TRBV11-2 to TRBJ2-5; D remains unclear. Germline values: CDR1 SGHAT, CDR2 FQNNGV. V gave up 1 base and J gave up 2 bases, with 11 bases separating them. CDR3 length: 15 residues. The CDR3 region has the DNA TGTGCCAGCAGCTTAGTATCGAGGAAGCAAGAGACCCAGTACTTC. Translation gives CASSLVSRKQETQYF.

The V call is TRBV10-3, the J call TRBJ1-1, with D possibly TRBD1 on 6 matching bases. CDR1 and CDR2 (germline): ENHRY, SYGVKD. Trimming cost V 5 bases and J 2 bases, with 18 bases left between them. The CDR3 is made up of 16 amino acids. The CDR3 loop reads CAISTTGLFSNTEAFF. CDR3 nucleotides: TGTGCCATCAGTACTACAGGGCTTTTTAGTAACACTGAAGCTTTCTTT.

V gene TRBV7-2 combines with J gene TRBJ2-2; D possibly corresponds to TRBD1 (5 bases). Germline V CDR1 and CDR2: SGHTA, FQGNSA. The V end lost 1 base, the J end lost 5 bases, and 11 bases lay between the germline ends. The CDR3 is 15 amino acids. CDR3 region: CASSLGQGTTGELFF. The CDR3 DNA sequence: TGTGCCAGCAGCTTAGGGCAGGGAACAACCGGGGAGCTGTTTTTT.

CDR3 region: CSVEPGLGSEQYF. CDR3 bases: TGCAGCGTTGAGCCGGGACTAGGTTCCGAGCAGTACTTC. The gene calls are TRBV29-1 and TRBJ2-7; 8 positions match TRBD2. This CDR3 is built from 13 residues. The germline V gene has CDR1 SQVTM and CDR2 ANQGSEA. The J segment lost 6 bases and the V segment lost 3 bases, leaving 7 bases of the junction unmatched.

This rearrangement joins TRBV5-6 to TRBJ2-5, with 7 nucleotides matching TRBD1. V gave up 0 bases and J gave up 5 bases; unmatched junction bases: 1. The V gene's germline CDR1 is SGHDT and CDR2 YYEEEE. The CDR3 runs to 13 residues. This CDR3 is CASSLDRGETQYF. CDR3 nucleotide sequence: TGTGCCAGCAGCTTGGACAGGGGCGAGACCCAGTACTTC.

J is TRBJ2-3 and V is TRBV29-1; D call uncertain. CDR1 and CDR2 from the germline V gene are SQVTM and ANQGSEA. CDR3 size: 14 residues. V was trimmed by 7 bases and J by 5 bases, leaving 19 bases between them. CDR3 residues: CSAFPTPGGDTQYF. The CDR3 DNA reads TGCAGCGCATTCCCGACACCCGGTGGAGATACGCAGTATTTT.

The CDR3 DNA reads TGTGCCAGCAGCGTGAGTGGGACTAGCGGCAGCAATGAGCAGTTCTTC. It encodes CASSVSGTSGSNEQFF. The genes are TRBV9 and TRBJ2-1; TRBD2 matches at 11 bases. The CDR3 totals 16 residues. Germline CDR1 SGDLS, CDR2 YYNGEE. Trimming at V came to 2 bases and at J to 6 bases, leaving 7 bases not matched to a gene.

The rearrangement joins TRBV7-9 to TRBJ2-7; 9 bases agree with TRBD2. The germline CDR1 and CDR2 sequences are SEHNR and FQNEAQ (reference sequence). V lost 4 bases, J lost 7 bases, and 8 bases stayed unmatched. This CDR3 spans 14 amino acids. CDR3 region: CASSSPGLAREQYF. The CDR3, as DNA: TGTGCCAGCAGCTCACCTGGACTAGCGCGGGAGCAGTACTTC. Full variable domain (outside the CDR3, taken from reference TRBV7-9 and TRBJ2-7): DTGVSQNPRHKITKRGQNVTFRCDPISEHNRLYWYRQTLGQGPEFLTYFQNEAQLEKSRLLSDRFSAERPKGSFSTLEIQRTEQGDSAMYLCASSSPGLAREQYFGPGTRLTVT.

This chain connects TRBV28 to TRBJ1-1; D may be TRBD1 (5 bases). The CDR3 contains 14 residues. The germline V gene has CDR1 MDHEN and CDR2 SYDVKM. V lost 6 bases and J lost 4, with 15 bases in between. The CDR3: CASSSGGDRTEAFF. The CDR3 nucleotides are TGTGCCAGCAGCTCGGGGGGGGATCGCACTGAAGCTTTCTTT.

The chain is built from TRBV5-1 and TRBJ2-5, with 10 bases that match TRBD1. The J call may be mistaken, given a closer DNA end match to TRBJ2-7. The CDR3 covers 15 residues. Germline V gene data show CDR1 as SGHRS and CDR2 as YFSETQ. The CDR3 bases are TGCGCCAGCAGCTCCTCCGGGACAGGGGAGCGCGAGCAGTACTTC. This codes for CASSSSGTGEREQYF.